This TCR beta chain was identified during a study of Ad26.COV2.S vaccination and SARS-CoV-2 variants. Study in general: Ad26.COV2.S was injected intramuscularly once or twice, 56 days apart.

Generated by immunoSEQ multiplex PCR, the TCRdb table keeps only in-frame clones and is missing some. Altogether about 400,000 clones are present, over 80% being singletons, with the ten largest covering about 1.6%. The treatment: roughly 20 received Ad26.COV2.S at low or high dose, single or two shots; roughly five received placebo; per-sample allocation not given. Specimen acquisition occurred on day 63 following the initial vaccine or placebo injection. The sequence derives from a person aged 18-65 years who received the Ad26.COV2.S COVID-19 vaccine or a placebo. Material: peripheral blood, obtained in a trial of Ad26.COV2.S vaccine versus placebo.

Written as DNA, the CDR3 is TGTGCCAGCAGCCGAAAACAGGGGGCCCATCAGCCCCAGCATTTT. This gives the protein CASSRKQGAHQPQHF. The chain joins TRBV14 to TRBJ1-5, with TRBD1 matching over 9 bases. Germline trimming cut 4 bases from V and 5 bases from J; bases unmatched to any gene: 6. The CDR3 extends over 15 amino acids. From germline, CDR1 is SGHDN and CDR2 FVKESK. Variable domain in full (rest from reference TRBV14 and TRBJ1-5): EAGVTQFPSHSVIEKGQTVTLRCDPISGHDNLYWYRRVMGKEIKFLLHFVKESKQDESGMPNNRFLAERTGGTYSTLKVQPAELEDSGVYFCASSRKQGAHQPQHFGDGTRLSIL.